This entry lists 21 T cell receptor beta chains sequenced from one sample in a study of shared clonotypes between healthy human individuals. Assay used: immunoSEQ multiplex PCR; TCRdb lists only in-frame clones, some missing. In the table there are some 2,000,000 clones, over 85% of which are singletons. Naive CD8 cells were CD45RO-negative, positively selected for CCR7, excluding terminally differentiated effector memory CD45RA+ cells. The specimen was naive CD8+ T cells sorted from blood. These receptors all stem from a man aged 18 to 29 in good health.

This chain links TRBV11-2 with TRBJ2-2; D gene uncertain. This CDR3 region has 16 residues. Germline V gives CDR1 SGHAT, CDR2 FQNNGV. The V gene lost 0 bases and the J gene lost 4 bases, with 12 bases spanning the gap. Here the CDR3 reads CASSLDLGQATGELFF. The DNA for the CDR3 is TGTGCCAGCAGCTTAGATCTAGGGCAGGCCACCGGGGAGCTGTTTTTT.

The V gene is TRBV6-6, the J gene TRBJ2-7, with D maybe TRBD1 (6 bases). The V gene's germline CDR1 is MNHNY and CDR2 SVGAGI (reference sequence). This CDR3 spans 14 amino acids. The V gene lost 6 bases and the J gene lost 7 bases, with 19 bases spanning the gap. CDR3 in amino acids: CASSLSGGAQEQYF. In nucleotides, the CDR3 is TGTGCCAGCAGCCTCTCTGGGGGCGCGCAGGAGCAGTACTTC.

The chain links TRBV27 to TRBJ1-5, with 7 bases identical to TRBD1. In germline, CDR1 is MNHEY, CDR2 SMNVEV (reference sequence). V lost 6 bases and J lost 4; bases outside the gene matches: 6. The CDR3 loop spans 14 amino acids. The CDR3 reads CASRPGTDNQPQHF. DNA for the CDR3: TGTGCCAGCAGGCCGGGGACAGATAATCAGCCCCAGCATTTT.

V usage is TRBV19 and J usage is TRBJ2-7, with unresolved D. Trimming removed 5 bases at V and 3 bases at J, with 8 bases between. Germline loops: CDR1 LNHDA, CDR2 SQIVND (reference sequence). This CDR3 is 12 amino acids long. CDR3 region: CASSSTLYEQYF. The CDR3 bases are TGTGCCAGTAGTTCGACCCTCTACGAGCAGTACTTC.

This clone was seen more than once but under ten times. The chain uses TRBV2 and TRBJ1-5; D gene unclear. This CDR3 has 11 amino acids. Germline V gene sequence: CDR1 SNHLY, CDR2 FYNNEI. Trimming took 9 bases from V and 6 from J, leaving 9 bases between them. DNA for the CDR3: TGTGCCAGTGGGATGAGTCAGCCCCAGCATTTT. It codes for CASGMSQPQHF.

This clone occurred once. The rearrangement uses TRBV4-2 and TRBJ1-1; possible D gene TRBD1, 5 bases. CDR1 is LGHNA, CDR2 YNFKEQ, per germline. The CDR3 consists of 16 residues. Trimming removed 0 bases at V and 3 bases at J, with 14 bases between. CDR3 DNA sequence: TGTGCCAGCAGCCAAGAGCGGTTCAGGGCAGACACTGAAGCTTTCTTT. Translating gives CASSQERFRADTEAFF.

This clone occurred once. The V and J genes are TRBV5-6 and TRBJ2-1; 9 positions agree with TRBD1. J lost 4 bases, V lost 4 bases, and 6 bases had no gene match. Looked up from germline, CDR1 is SGHDT and CDR2 is YYEEEE. CDR3 length: 15 residues. In DNA form, the CDR3 reads TGTGCCAGCAGCGGCCGGGACAGGGAATACAATGAGCAGTTCTTC. It yields the protein CASSGRDREYNEQFF.

The chain links TRBV7-9 to TRBJ1-4; D is unresolved. Trimming removed 5 bases at V and 1 base at J, with 8 bases between. Germline loops: CDR1 SEHNR, CDR2 FQNEAQ (reference sequence). This CDR3 has 14 amino acids. CDR3 amino acids: CASSQDGTNEKLFF. The CDR3 DNA reads TGTGCCAGCAGCCAGGATGGAACTAATGAAAAACTGTTTTTT.

CDR3 sequence (DNA): TGCAGCGTAACAGGATATTTTAGGACAGATACGCAGTATTTT. It codes for CSVTGYFRTDTQYF. J is TRBJ2-3 and V is TRBV29-1, with D maybe TRBD1 (5 bases). The CDR3 has 14 amino acids. V lost 6 bases and J lost 3, with 16 bases in between. Germline V lookup: CDR1 SQVTM, CDR2 ANQGSEA.

As concerns this clone: This same CDR3 is encoded by further DNA sequences in the sample. V usage is TRBV19 and J usage is TRBJ1-1; D is unclear. The V end was cut by 0 bases, the J end by 5 bases, with 7 bases between. CDR3 length: 13 residues. Germline V CDR1 and CDR2: LNHDA, SQIVND (reference sequence). Here the CDR3 reads CASSIDLETEAFF. The CDR3 region has the DNA TGTGCCAGTAGTATAGACCTGGAGACTGAAGCTTTCTTT.

The chain employs TRBV5-6 and TRBJ2-1, with TRBD2 identical over 12 bases. J lost 9 bases, V lost 0 bases, and 7 bases had no gene match. This CDR3 has 16 residues. CDR1 is SGHDT and CDR2 is YYEEEE in the germline V gene. CDR3 bases: TGTGCCAGCAGCTTGGCGCTAGCGGGGGGGCTGGGTGAGCAGTTCTTC. This encodes CASSLALAGGLGEQFF.

The chain has TRBV28 and TRBJ2-7, with 10 bases fitting TRBD1. CDR1 is MDHEN and CDR2 is SYDVKM in the germline V gene. There are 16 residues in the CDR3. The V and J ends lost 5 bases and 3 bases, in that order; junction bases with no gene match: 10. In DNA, the CDR3 is TGTGCCAGCAGTCGTGCAGGGGACAGGGGTCTCTACGAGCAGTACTTC. It specifies CASSRAGDRGLYEQYF.

The chain uses TRBV2 and TRBJ2-7; TRBD2 agrees at 7 bases. Germline CDR1 and CDR2: SNHLY and FYNNEI. V lost 5 bases and J lost 2; bases outside the gene matches: 6. The CDR3 is 14 residues long. CDR3 nucleotides: TGTGCCAGCAGTTTTCTAGCGGATACCTACGAGCAGTACTTC. Protein: CASSFLADTYEQYF.

Details on this clone: Other nucleotide sequences in the sample specify the same CDR3. This rearrangement joins TRBV29-1 to TRBJ2-7; the D is unclear. The CDR3 runs to 15 residues. The germline V and J ends were trimmed by 5 bases and 5 bases, with 22 bases remaining between them. Per germline, CDR1 SQVTM and CDR2 ANQGSEA. The DNA for the CDR3 is TGCAGCGTTCAGAAAGAGGACCAGCCAGAAGACGAGCAGTACTTC. Translating gives CSVQKEDQPEDEQYF.

The chain has TRBV6-6 and TRBJ2-5; D could derive from TRBD1 or TRBD2 (5 bases each). With 6 bases removed from V and 5 bases from J, the gap between germline ends came to 10 bases. This CDR3 spans 12 amino acids. CDR1 MNHNY and CDR2 SVGAGI come from the germline V gene (reference sequence). CDR3: CASRGERETQYF. In DNA form, the CDR3 reads TGTGCCAGCAGAGGGGAGAGGGAGACCCAGTACTTC.

The CDR3: CASSLDADRTYYGYTF. The CDR3 DNA reads TGTGCCAGCAGCTTAGACGCGGACCGAACCTATTATGGCTACACCTTC. V is TRBV11-2 and J is TRBJ1-2; no firm D call. The germline V gene has CDR1 SGHAT and CDR2 FQNNGV. There are 16 residues in the CDR3. Trimming cost V 0 bases and J 5 bases, with 16 bases left between them.

The rearrangement uses TRBV10-2 and TRBJ2-3; D gene uncertain. The CDR3 spans 14 residues. Deletions cut 4 bases from V and 3 bases from J, with 11 bases between. The germline gives CDR1 WSHSY, CDR2 SAAADI. CDR3 protein: CASSAPGRTDTQYF. CDR3 bases: TGCGCCAGCAGTGCCCCGGGCAGGACAGATACGCAGTATTTT.

Details on this clone: The identical CDR3 is also encoded by other nucleotide sequences in the sample. The genes are TRBV6-6 and TRBJ2-3; no firm D call. This CDR3 spans 13 amino acids. Trimming removed 2 bases at V and 3 bases at J, with 6 bases between. Germline loops: CDR1 MNHNY, CDR2 SVGAGI (reference sequence). The CDR3 reads CASSYTNTDTQYF. The CDR3 nucleotides are TGTGCCAGCAGTTACACGAATACAGATACGCAGTATTTT.

This clone was detected only once. This chain connects TRBV7-2 to TRBJ2-3, with D possibly being TRBD1 (6 bases). Per the germline V gene, CDR1 is SGHTA and CDR2 is FQGNSA. The CDR3 spans 16 residues. Trimming took off 4 bases at V and 1 base at J, with 15 bases between the two ends. CDR3 sequence: CASSSWTEGGTDTQYF. As DNA, the CDR3 is TGTGCCAGCAGCTCTTGGACAGAGGGGGGCACAGATACGCAGTATTTT.

The chain carries TRBV13 and TRBJ1-6, with D maybe TRBD1 (5 bases). V lost 3 bases, J lost 10 bases, and 10 bases lay in between. Germline CDR1 PRHDT, CDR2 FYEKMQ (reference sequence). The CDR3 runs to 13 residues. DNA for the CDR3: TGTGCCAGCAGCTTGGGGGTCGGGTCACCCCTCCACTTT. Residues: CASSLGVGSPLHF.

Comment on this clone: Other DNA sequences in this sample translate to the same CDR3. CDR3 DNA: TGTGCCAGCAGCTTAGGACTAGCGGGATACGAGCAGTACTTC. Translated: CASSLGLAGYEQYF. The chain employs TRBV7-9 and TRBJ2-7; 11 positions match TRBD2. Germline V gene data show CDR1 as SEHNR and CDR2 as FQNEAQ (reference sequence). The CDR3 is 14 amino acids. V lost 1 base, J lost 4 bases, and 0 bases stayed unmatched.